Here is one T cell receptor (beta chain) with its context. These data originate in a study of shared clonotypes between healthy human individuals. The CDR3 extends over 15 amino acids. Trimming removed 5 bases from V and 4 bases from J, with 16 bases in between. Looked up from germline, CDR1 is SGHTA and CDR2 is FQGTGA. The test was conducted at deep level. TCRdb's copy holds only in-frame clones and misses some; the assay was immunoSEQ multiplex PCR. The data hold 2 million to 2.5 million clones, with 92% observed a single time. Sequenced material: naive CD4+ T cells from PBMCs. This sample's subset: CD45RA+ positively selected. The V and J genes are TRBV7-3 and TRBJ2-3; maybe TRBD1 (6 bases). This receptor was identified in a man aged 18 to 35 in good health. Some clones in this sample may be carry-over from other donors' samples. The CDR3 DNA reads TGTGCCAGCAGCCATATCAGGGGACAACCAGATACGCAGTATTTT. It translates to CASSHIRGQPDTQYF.